The 13 T cell receptor beta chains in this list originate from one sample, sequenced in a study of T cell responses to AZD1222 COVID-19 vaccine (dated by TCRdb to the early 2020s). The library was obtained by the immunoSEQ multiplex PCR assay. TCRdb took this table from immuneACCESS and kept in-frame rearrangements with V and J called. Such tables lack part of the clones; where checked against another copy, unresolved V genes explain under half of the gap, and the rest is unexplained. Counted in this sample were under 150,000 clones; roughly 91% of them appeared once. Around 5.1% of the sample rests with the top ten. According to the study, the label for this sample's time point signals: baseline before first vaccination. The material was peripheral blood, obtained on day 0 of AZD1222 vaccination. These receptors all stem from an adult in good health.

The rearrangement joins TRBV27 to TRBJ2-1; TRBD2 might be the D (6 bases). The germline V gene has CDR1 MNHEY and CDR2 SMNVEV (reference sequence). The CDR3 covers 15 residues. The germline V and J ends were trimmed by 3 bases and 1 base, with 10 bases remaining between them. The CDR3 coding sequence is TGTGCCAGCAGTTTCGGCGGGAAGTCCTACAATGAGCAGTTCTTC. Its translation is CASSFGGKSYNEQFF.

The genes are TRBV9 and TRBJ2-2; 7 bases are shared with TRBD1. Losses at the gene ends were 2 bases for V and 4 bases for J; bases not matched to a gene: 5. This CDR3 contains 15 residues. CDR1 and CDR2 (germline): SGDLS, YYNGEE. CDR3 sequence: CASSVAGTATGELFF. DNA for the CDR3: TGTGCCAGCAGCGTTGCCGGGACAGCCACCGGGGAGCTGTTTTTT.

This clone was recorded once. The V gene is TRBV27, the J gene TRBJ2-3, with TRBD1 as a possible D gene (5 bases). Germline V gene lookup returns CDR1 MNHEY and CDR2 SMNVEV (reference sequence). Trimming pared 3 bases from V and 2 bases from J, leaving 12 bases between. The CDR3 is 15 amino acids. Here the CDR3 reads CASSFGQGITDTQYF. As DNA, the CDR3 is TGTGCCAGCAGTTTCGGGCAGGGCATCACAGATACGCAGTATTTT.

The chain couples TRBV27 to TRBJ2-5; unclear D gene. The CDR3 runs 14 residues. Germline CDR1 and CDR2: MNHEY and SMNVEV (reference sequence). Trimming removed 4 bases at V and 4 bases at J, with 13 bases between. The CDR3 coding sequence is TGTGCCAGCAGTTCCCTCATTGCTAGAGAGACCCAGTACTTC. Translated: CASSSLIARETQYF.

The chain carries TRBV4-3 and TRBJ2-1; D uncertain. This CDR3 contains 16 residues. Trimming removed 1 base from V and 10 bases from J, with 20 bases in between. Germline V gives CDR1 LGHNA, CDR2 YSLEER. The CDR3 loop reads CASSQGSTDLYLEQFF. Here the CDR3 DNA reads TGCGCCAGCAGCCAAGGCTCAACGGACCTTTACCTCGAGCAGTTCTTC.

In DNA, the CDR3 is TGTGCCATCAGTTCAGGGGACTATGGCTACACCTTC. It is translated as CAISSGDYGYTF. The rearrangement joins TRBV10-3 to TRBJ1-2, with D perhaps TRBD1 (6 bases). Looked up from germline, CDR1 is ENHRY and CDR2 is SYGVKD. The V end was cut by 5 bases, the J end by 3 bases, with 7 bases between. This CDR3 comprises 12 residues.

With regard to this clone: A read error may be the cause here, since a much bigger clone is one base away. V gene TRBV19 combines with J gene TRBJ1-6, with D possibly matching TRBD1 (6 bases). This CDR3 is built from 14 residues. Germline lookup yields CDR1 LNHDA and CDR2 SQIVND (reference sequence). As DNA, the CDR3 is TGTGCCAGTAATCTACAGGGTGGTAATTCATCCCTCCACTTT. It codes for CASNLQGGNSSLHF.

The V call is TRBV7-8, the J call TRBJ1-5, with D possibly matching TRBD1 (5 bases). CDR1 and CDR2 from the germline V gene are SGHVS and FQNEAQ. The V end was cut by 2 bases, the J end by 8 bases, with 22 bases between. The CDR3 length is 17 residues. The CDR3 coding sequence is TGTGCCAGCAGCTTACGAAAGGGGAAGGGCGGGTTTGAGCCCCAGCATTTT. Translating gives CASSLRKGKGGFEPQHF. Together with reference TRBV7-8 and TRBJ1-5, the CDR3 gives the full variable domain: GAGVSQSPRYKVAKRGQDVALRCDPISGHVSLFWYQQALGQGPEFLTYFQNEAQLDKSGLPSDRFFAERPEGSVSTLKIQRTQQEDSAVYLCASSLRKGKGGFEPQHFGDGTRLSIL.

A remark on this clone: Other DNA sequences in the sample encode the same CDR3. The chain couples TRBV5-1 to TRBJ1-1, with unresolved D. With 3 bases removed from V and 0 bases from J, the gap between germline ends came to 9 bases. Looked up from germline, CDR1 is SGHRS and CDR2 is YFSETQ. The CDR3 is 14 amino acids. Written as DNA, the CDR3 is TGCGCCAGCAGCTCGGACGGCATGAACACTGAAGCTTTCTTT. Its translation: CASSSDGMNTEAFF.

The genes are TRBV4-2 and TRBJ2-7; tentative D call: TRBD1 (6 bases). The germline CDR1 and CDR2 sequences are LGHNA and YNFKEQ. CDR3 length: 15 amino acids. V gave up 0 bases and J gave up 4 bases, with 13 bases separating them. The CDR3 DNA is TGTGCCAGCAGCCAAGAACTACAGGGTGGGTACGAGCAGTACTTC. This sequence encodes CASSQELQGGYEQYF.

The rearrangement joins TRBV28 to TRBJ1-6; D is uncertain. Looked up from germline, CDR1 is MDHEN and CDR2 is SYDVKM. The CDR3 loop spans 13 amino acids. V lost 6 bases and J lost 10, with 13 bases in between. The CDR3 region has the DNA TGTGCCAGCAGCATTCTTCCGGGGTCACCCCTCCACTTT. Protein: CASSILPGSPLHF.

The genes are TRBV6-5 and TRBJ1-5, with D perhaps TRBD1 (5 bases). Trimming took 5 bases from V and 2 from J, leaving 13 bases between them. Germline lookup yields CDR1 MNHEY and CDR2 SVGAGI. The CDR3 contains 15 residues. The CDR3 DNA reads TGTGCCAGCAGTCAGGGCCCTAATGGCAATCAGCCCCAGCATTTT. It specifies CASSQGPNGNQPQHF.

The DNA of the CDR3 is TGTGCCATCAGTGACGCCCGCGAGACCCAGTACTTC. Amino acid sequence: CAISDARETQYF. The chain links TRBV10-3 to TRBJ2-5; D gene uncertain. The CDR3 runs to 12 residues. The V gene's germline CDR1 is ENHRY and CDR2 SYGVKD. Between the trimmed V and J ends, which lost 3 bases and 5 bases, there was a span of 7 bases.